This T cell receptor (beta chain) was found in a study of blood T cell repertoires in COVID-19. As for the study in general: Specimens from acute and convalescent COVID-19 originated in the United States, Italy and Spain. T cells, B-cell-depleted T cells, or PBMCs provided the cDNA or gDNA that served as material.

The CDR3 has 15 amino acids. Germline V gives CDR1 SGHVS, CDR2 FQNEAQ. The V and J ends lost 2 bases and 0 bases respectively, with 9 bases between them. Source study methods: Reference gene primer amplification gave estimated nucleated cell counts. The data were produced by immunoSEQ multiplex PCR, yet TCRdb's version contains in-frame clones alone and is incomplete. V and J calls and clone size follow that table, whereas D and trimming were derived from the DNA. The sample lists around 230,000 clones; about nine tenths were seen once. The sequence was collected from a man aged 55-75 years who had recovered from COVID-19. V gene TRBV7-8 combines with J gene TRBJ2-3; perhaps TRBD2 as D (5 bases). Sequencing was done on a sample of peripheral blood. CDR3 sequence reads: CASSLSVASTDTQYF. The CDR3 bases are TGTGCCAGCAGCTTAAGTGTAGCGAGCACAGATACGCAGTATTTT.